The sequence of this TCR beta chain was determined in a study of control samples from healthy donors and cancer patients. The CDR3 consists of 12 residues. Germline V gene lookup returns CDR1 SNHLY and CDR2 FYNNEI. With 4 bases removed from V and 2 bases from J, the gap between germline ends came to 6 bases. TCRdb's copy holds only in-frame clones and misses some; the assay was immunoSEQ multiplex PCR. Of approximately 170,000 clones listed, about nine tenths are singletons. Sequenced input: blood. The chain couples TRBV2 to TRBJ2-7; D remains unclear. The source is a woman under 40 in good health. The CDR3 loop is CASSAPTYEQYF. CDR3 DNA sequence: TGTGCCAGCAGTGCTCCTACCTACGAGCAGTACTTC. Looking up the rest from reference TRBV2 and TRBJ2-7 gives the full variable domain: EPEVTQTPSHQVTQMGQEVILRCVPISNHLYFYWYRQILGQKVEFLVSFYNNEISEKSEIFDDQFSVERPDGSNFTLKIRSTKLEDSAMYFCASSAPTYEQYFGPGTRLTVT.